This is a list of T cell receptor beta chains from one sample in a study of shared clonotypes between healthy human individuals. Profiled with immunoSEQ multiplex PCR; TCRdb holds only in-frame clones, not every one. Among about 490,000 clones listed, 79% were seen once. The sequencing sample was made of PBMCs. All receptors come from a woman aged 40-49 years in good health. Some clones in this sample may be carry-over from other donors' samples. CDR3s include the opening cysteine and the closing phenylalanine or tryptophan. The D gene is left open where the match is weak. Only some rows state a clone size, as once, few, many or a class for expanded clones.

V	length	J	D	size	CDR3	DNA
TRBV9	15	TRBJ2-1	TRBD2	many	CASSLRLAGVDEQFF	TGTGCCAGCAGCCTACGACTAGCGGGAGTAGATGAGCAGTTCTTC
TRBV19	14	TRBJ2-7	-	once	CASSIYGSTYEQYF	TGTGCCAGTAGTATTTACGGCAGCACCTACGAGCAGTACTTC
TRBV7-3	14	TRBJ2-7	TRBD2	-	CASSSLAGVGEQYF	TGTGCCAGCAGCTCCTTAGCGGGAGTCGGCGAGCAGTACTTC
TRBV27	14	TRBJ1-2	-	-	CASSLSIRGYGYTF	TGTGCCAGCAGTTTATCGATCAGGGGCTATGGCTACACCTTC
TRBV6-1	12	TRBJ2-1	-	-	CASKGEGGEQFF	TGTGCCAGCAAAGGGGAAGGGGGTGAGCAGTTCTTC
TRBV6-6	15	TRBJ1-4	TRBD1	-	CASSYGDRTNEKLFF	TGTGCCAGCAGTTACGGGGACAGAACTAATGAAAAACTGTTTTTT
TRBV30	19	TRBJ2-2	TRBD2	-	CAWSVTRTSGRASTGELFF	TGTGCCTGGAGTGTAACCCGGACTAGCGGGAGGGCCAGTACCGGGGAGCTGTTTTTT
TRBV28	16	TRBJ1-5	TRBD1	-	CASSQGTGGLNQPQHF	TGTGCCAGCAGTCAAGGGACAGGGGGTCTCAATCAGCCCCAGCATTTT
TRBV21-1	15	TRBJ2-3	-	-	CASSKVGPGTDTQYF	-
TRBV29-1	15	TRBJ2-3	TRBD1	-	CSVEEQGTGSSTQYF	TGCAGCGTTGAAGAACAAGGGACAGGGAGTAGTACGCAGTATTTT
TRBV2	13	TRBJ1-1	TRBD1	many	CASRADRGSEAFF	TGTGCCAGCAGGGCGGACAGGGGCTCTGAAGCTTTCTTT
TRBV18	14	TRBJ1-1	TRBD1	few	CASSPGQGDQEAFF	TGTGCCAGCTCACCAGGACAGGGGGATCAGGAAGCTTTCTTT
TRBV2	16	TRBJ2-1	TRBD1	-	CASKGGTGFGYNEQFF	TGTGCCAGCAAAGGGGGGACAGGGTTTGGGTACAATGAGCAGTTCTTC
TRBV7-6	12	TRBJ2-1	-	-	CASSFPGTEQFF	TGTGCCAGCAGCTTCCCCGGGACAGAGCAGTTCTTC
TRBV30	14	TRBJ1-4	-	-	CAIGAPGSNEKLFF	TGTGCCATCGGGGCCCCAGGGTCAAATGAAAAACTGTTTTTT
TRBV18	14	TRBJ2-3	-	-	CASSRGEITDTQYF	TGTGCCAGCTCACGCGGGGAAATCACAGATACGCAGTATTTT
TRBV27	17	TRBJ1-5	TRBD1	-	CASRSWGTGFENQPRHF	TGTGCCAGCAGGTCCTGGGGGACAGGGTTTGAGAATCAGCCCCGGCATTTT
TRBV19	13	TRBJ2-7	-	-	CASKAGNSYEQYF	TGTGCCAGTAAGGCAGGGAACTCCTACGAGCAGTACTTC
TRBV19	11	TRBJ2-3	-	few	CASRTTDTQYF	TGTGCCAGTAGAACCACAGATACGCAGTATTTT
TRBV18	14	TRBJ2-7	TRBD2	-	CASSVLAVPYEQYF	TGTGCCAGCTCAGTACTAGCGGTCCCCTACGAGCAGTACTTC
TRBV7-8	16	TRBJ2-1	-	once	CASSLIQQVRVGEQFF	TGTGCCAGCAGCTTAATACAACAGGTCAGGGTGGGGGAGCAGTTCTTC
TRBV28	14	TRBJ2-7	TRBD2	-	CASRTSGSYYEQYF	TGTGCCAGTCGGACTAGCGGGAGCTACTACGAGCAGTACTTC
TRBV18	14	TRBJ1-1	-	-	CASSPVGGLAEAFF	TGTGCCAGCTCACCAGTTGGGGGCCTCGCTGAAGCTTTCTTT
TRBV19	16	TRBJ1-1	-	few	CASSIAVRGGGTEAFF	TGTGCCAGTAGTATAGCGGTCAGGGGAGGAGGAACTGAAGCTTTCTTT
TRBV2	13	TRBJ1-5	-	-	CASLPESNQPQHF	TGTGCCAGCTTACCAGAATCCAATCAGCCCCAGCATTTT
TRBV27	16	TRBJ2-7	TRBD2	once	CASSILAGGPGGEQYF	TGTGCCAGCAGTATTCTAGCGGGAGGTCCGGGGGGGGAGCAGTACTTC
TRBV2	15	TRBJ2-1	-	-	CASRGDSVSYNEQFF	TGTGCCAGCAGGGGGGACTCGGTCTCCTACAATGAGCAGTTCTTC
TRBV27	13	TRBJ1-2	-	-	CASSKGTAYGYTF	TGTGCCAGCAGTAAAGGGACCGCTTATGGCTACACCTTC
TRBV2	13	TRBJ1-2	-	-	CASSVGSFYGYTF	TGTGCCAGCAGTGTAGGGTCCTTCTATGGCTACACCTTC
TRBV29-1	15	TRBJ2-3	TRBD2	-	CSVLGLAGEPDTQYF	TGCAGCGTTTTGGGACTAGCGGGAGAGCCAGATACGCAGTATTTT
TRBV7-2	16	TRBJ2-7	-	-	CASSLGWTTSSYEQYF	TGTGCCAGCAGCCTAGGATGGACTACCTCCTCTTACGAGCAGTACTTC
TRBV30	14	TRBJ2-1	-	-	CAWKVGSTQGEQFF	TGTGCCTGGAAAGTTGGGAGTACCCAGGGAGAGCAGTTCTTC
TRBV9	15	TRBJ2-1	TRBD2	-	CASSEAGVSYNEQFF	TGTGCCAGCAGCGAAGCGGGAGTAAGCTACAATGAGCAGTTCTTC
TRBV5-3	15	TRBJ2-1	TRBD2	-	CARSGTTLSYNEQFF	TGTGCCAGAAGCGGGACTACCCTCTCCTACAATGAGCAGTTCTTC
TRBV9	17	TRBJ1-3	-	-	CASSVGAPPGFGNTIYF	TGTGCCAGCAGCGTAGGGGCCCCCCCAGGGTTTGGAAACACCATATATTTT
TRBV6-5	14	TRBJ2-3	-	-	CASSPRGTSDTQYF	TGTGCCAGCAGCCCCCGTGGGACCTCAGATACGCAGTATTTT
TRBV28	16	TRBJ1-4	-	-	CASSSPPGQTNEKLFF	TGTGCCAGCAGTTCGCCTCCGGGACAAACTAATGAAAAACTGTTTTTT
TRBV7-9	14	TRBJ2-1	-	once	CASSSPQNYNEQFF	TGTGCCAGCAGCTCCCCCCAGAACTACAATGAGCAGTTCTTC
TRBV10-3	15	TRBJ2-1	-	-	CAISEGGTFYNEQFF	TGTGCCATCAGTGAGGGGGGGACTTTTTACAATGAGCAGTTCTTC
TRBV2	14	TRBJ2-7	TRBD2	-	CASRGRTSGYEQYF	TGTGCCAGCAGGGGGAGGACTAGCGGATACGAGCAGTACTTC
TRBV6-4	14	TRBJ2-5	TRBD1	-	CASSERGQQETQYF	TGTGCCAGCAGTGAAAGGGGACAGCAAGAGACCCAGTACTTC
TRBV28	14	TRBJ2-1	-	-	CASSLGNEDSEQFF	TGTGCCAGCAGTTTAGGAAACGAAGATAGTGAGCAGTTCTTC
TRBV5-1	14	TRBJ2-2	-	-	CASNTEANTGELFF	TGCGCCAGCAACACGGAGGCGAACACCGGGGAGCTGTTTTTT
TRBV2	15	TRBJ1-1	-	-	CASSEAERMNTEAFF	TGTGCCAGCAGTGAAGCGGAGAGGATGAACACTGAAGCTTTCTTT
TRBV7-3	15	TRBJ2-6	-	-	CASSSRGTGANVLTF	TGTGCCAGCAGCTCCCGGGGCACTGGGGCCAACGTCCTGACTTTC
TRBV9	16	TRBJ2-1	-	-	CASTRLPNFAYNEQFF	TGTGCCAGCACGCGACTCCCAAATTTTGCCTACAATGAGCAGTTCTTC
TRBV7-9	14	TRBJ2-5	-	few	CASSLGAPRETQYF	TGTGCCAGCAGCTTAGGAGCTCCGAGGGAGACCCAGTACTTC
TRBV6-1	15	TRBJ1-5	TRBD1	-	CASSLETGANQPQHF	TGTGCCAGCAGCCTAGAGACAGGGGCCAATCAGCCCCAGCATTTT
TRBV5-4	17	TRBJ2-6	TRBD1	many	CASSLPGQISGANVLTF	TGTGCCAGCAGCTTACCGGGACAGATTTCTGGGGCCAACGTCCTGACTTTC
TRBV5-1	12	TRBJ2-5	-	-	CASSLGQETQYF	TGCGCCAGCAGCTTGGGCCAAGAGACCCAGTACTTC
TRBV28	14	TRBJ2-7	TRBD1	-	CASKVGTGTYEQYF	TGTGCCAGCAAAGTTGGGACAGGGACCTACGAGCAGTACTTC
TRBV6-1	13	TRBJ1-5	-	-	CASSRDINQPQHF	TGTGCCAGCAGTCGGGACATTAATCAGCCCCAGCATTTT
TRBV6-1	15	TRBJ1-1	TRBD1	-	CASSEAGTGRVTAFF	TGTGCCAGCAGTGAAGCGGGGACAGGGCGGGTTACGGCTTTCTTT
TRBV6-5	14	TRBJ2-7	-	-	CASSYSSLSYEQYF	TGTGCCAGCAGTTACTCGAGCCTGTCCTACGAGCAGTACTTC
TRBV5-4	13	TRBJ2-5	-	-	CASADSVKETQYF	TGTGCCAGCGCCGACAGTGTAAAGGAGACCCAGTACTTC
TRBV11-3	13	TRBJ2-7	-	-	CASSSPDSYEQYF	TGTGCCAGCAGCTCTCCGGATTCCTACGAGCAGTACTTC
TRBV18	14	TRBJ1-2	TRBD1	-	CASSQLRDRDGYTF	TGTGCCAGCTCCCAACTCCGGGACAGGGATGGCTACACCTTC
TRBV6-5	14	TRBJ2-7	-	few	CASSPHQGGSEQYF	TGTGCCAGCAGTCCCCATCAAGGGGGGTCCGAGCAGTACTTC
TRBV7-3	14	TRBJ2-2	-	-	CASSYTGNTGELFF	TGTGCCAGCAGCTACACAGGGAACACCGGGGAGCTGTTTTTT
TRBV7-6	13	TRBJ1-1	-	-	CASSSFSGTEAFF	TGTGCCAGCAGCTCTTTTTCCGGGACTGAAGCTTTCTTT